This T cell receptor beta chain came from a study of Graves' ophthalmopathy and Graves' hyperthyroidism. Study at large: Researchers obtained peripheral blood at initial diagnosis, before any treatment had begun.

Amplified material comprised TCR beta CDR3 regions derived from RNA transcripts. Second-round multiplex PCR followed a first-round RT-PCR using HTBI primers. Using its own MiXCR run on the multiplex PCR reads, TCRdb lists one record per CDR3 protein. This table has about 380,000 distinct CDR3 sequences, just over 15% appearing once. This clonotype was seen ten or more times. The target antigen is unknown. Study outcomes and limitations: Blood samples also showed most expanded thyroid clonotypes exceeding 0.001 frequency.

Between the trimmed V and J ends, which lost 0 bases and 1 base, there was a span of 0 bases. The CDR3 covers 12 residues. CDR1 is LGHNA and CDR2 is YNFKEQ in the germline V gene. Enrollment excluded any patients with other autoimmune diseases, uncontrolled infections, pregnancy or lactation. Fresh peripheral blood (about 10 ml) yielded the PBMCs. The chain is built from TRBV4-2 and TRBJ1-2; D unclear. The TCR was taken from a woman aged 18-35 years with stable Graves' hyperthyroidism. The source material was peripheral blood. The DNA of the CDR3 is TGTGCCAGCAGCCAAGATAACTATGGCTACACCTTC. The encoded protein is CASSQDNYGYTF.